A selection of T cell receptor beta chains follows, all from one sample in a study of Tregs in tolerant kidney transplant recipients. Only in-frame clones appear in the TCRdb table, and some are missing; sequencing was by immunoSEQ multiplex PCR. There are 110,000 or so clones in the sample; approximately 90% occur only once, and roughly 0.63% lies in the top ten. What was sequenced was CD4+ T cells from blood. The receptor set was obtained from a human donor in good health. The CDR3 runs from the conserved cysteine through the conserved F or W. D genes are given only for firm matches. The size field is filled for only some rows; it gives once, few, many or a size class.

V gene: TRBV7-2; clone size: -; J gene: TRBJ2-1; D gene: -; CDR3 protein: CASSLNEAHYNEQFF; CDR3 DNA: TGTGCCAGCAGCTTAAATGAAGCGCACTACAATGAGCAGTTCTTC
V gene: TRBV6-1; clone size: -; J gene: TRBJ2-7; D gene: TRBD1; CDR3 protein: CASSGGGQGRAEQYF; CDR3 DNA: TGTGCCAGCAGTGGGGGGGGACAGGGACGAGCCGAGCAGTACTTC
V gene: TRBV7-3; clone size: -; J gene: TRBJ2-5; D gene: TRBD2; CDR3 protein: CASSSGGAGETQYF; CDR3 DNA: TGTGCCAGCAGCTCCGGGGGGGCAGGAGAGACCCAGTACTTC
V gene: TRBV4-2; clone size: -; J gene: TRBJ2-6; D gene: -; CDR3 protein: CASSQEATSGANVLTF; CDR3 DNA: TGTGCCAGCAGCCAAGAAGCTACTTCTGGGGCCAACGTCCTGACTTTC
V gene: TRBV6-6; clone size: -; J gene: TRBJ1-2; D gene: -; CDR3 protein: CASSYRAPTGYGGYTF; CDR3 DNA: TGTGCCAGCAGTTACAGGGCCCCAACAGGGTATGGCGGCTACACCTTC
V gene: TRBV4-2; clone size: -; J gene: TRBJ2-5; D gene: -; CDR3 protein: CASSQDVFSSQETQYF; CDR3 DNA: TGTGCCAGCAGCCAAGATGTTTTTAGCTCTCAAGAGACCCAGTACTTC
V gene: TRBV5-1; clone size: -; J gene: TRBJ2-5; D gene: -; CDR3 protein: CASSFQDQETQYF; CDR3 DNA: TGCGCCAGCAGCTTCCAGGACCAAGAGACCCAGTACTTC
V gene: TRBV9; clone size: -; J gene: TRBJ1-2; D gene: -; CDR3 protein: CASSVGHLRNYGYTF; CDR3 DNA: TGTGCCAGCAGCGTAGGACACCTGAGGAACTATGGCTACACCTTC
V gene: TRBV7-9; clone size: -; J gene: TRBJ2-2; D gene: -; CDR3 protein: CASSSWGHGGELFF; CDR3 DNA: TGTGCCAGCAGCTCATGGGGGCATGGCGGGGAGCTGTTTTTT
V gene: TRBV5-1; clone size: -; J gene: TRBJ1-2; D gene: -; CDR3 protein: CASSLESGVGGYTF; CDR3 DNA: TGCGCCAGCAGCTTGGAGTCGGGAGTGGGTGGCTACACCTTC
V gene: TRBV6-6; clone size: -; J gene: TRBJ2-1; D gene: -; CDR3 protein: CASSYSASSEQFF; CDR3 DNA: TGTGCCAGCAGTTACTCGGCTAGCAGTGAGCAGTTCTTC
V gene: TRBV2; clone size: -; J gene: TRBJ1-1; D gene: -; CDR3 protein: CASSNRRDTEAFF; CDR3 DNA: TGTGCCAGCAGTAACCGACGGGACACTGAAGCTTTCTTT
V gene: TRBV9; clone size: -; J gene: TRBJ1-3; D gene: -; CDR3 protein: CASSATGWSGNTIYF; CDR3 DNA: TGTGCCAGCAGCGCCACAGGATGGTCTGGAAACACCATATATTTT
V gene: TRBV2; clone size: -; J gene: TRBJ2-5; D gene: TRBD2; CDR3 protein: CASSEPGGAFETQYF; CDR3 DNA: TGTGCCAGCAGCGAACCGGGGGGGGCGTTCGAGACCCAGTACTTC
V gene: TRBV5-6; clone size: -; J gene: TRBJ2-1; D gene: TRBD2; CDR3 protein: CASSAGVGSYNEQFF; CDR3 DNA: TGTGCCAGCAGCGCGGGAGTCGGCTCCTACAATGAGCAGTTCTTC
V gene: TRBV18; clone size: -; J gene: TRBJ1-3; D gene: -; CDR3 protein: CASSPTGNGNTIYF; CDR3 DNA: TGTGCCAGCTCTCCCACAGGGAACGGAAACACCATATATTTT
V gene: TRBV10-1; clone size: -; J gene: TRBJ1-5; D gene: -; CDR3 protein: CASDEQDLSNQPQHF; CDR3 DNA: TGCGCCAGCGACGAACAGGACCTTAGCAATCAGCCCCAGCATTTT
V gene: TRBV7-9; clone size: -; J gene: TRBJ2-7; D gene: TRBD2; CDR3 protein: CASSLGGTSGYEQYF; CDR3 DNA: TGTGCCAGCAGCTTAGGCGGGACTAGCGGCTACGAGCAGTACTTC
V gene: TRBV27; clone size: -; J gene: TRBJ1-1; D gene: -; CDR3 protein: CASSFPTGLGTEAFF; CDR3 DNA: TGTGCCAGCAGTTTCCCCACAGGGCTAGGCACTGAAGCTTTCTTT
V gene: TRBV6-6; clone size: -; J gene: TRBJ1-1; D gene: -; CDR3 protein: CASGGGVGRMNTEAFF; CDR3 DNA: TGTGCCAGCGGGGGAGGGGTTGGTCGCATGAACACTGAAGCTTTCTTT
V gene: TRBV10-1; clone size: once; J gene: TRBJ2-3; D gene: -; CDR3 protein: CASSESTWAKQYF; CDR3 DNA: TGCGCCAGCAGTGAGTCGACTTGGGCTAAGCAGTATTTT
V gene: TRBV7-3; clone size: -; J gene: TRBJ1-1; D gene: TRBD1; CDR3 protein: CASSSFTGGNTEAFF; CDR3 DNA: TGTGCCAGCAGCTCCTTCACAGGGGGGAACACTGAAGCTTTCTTT
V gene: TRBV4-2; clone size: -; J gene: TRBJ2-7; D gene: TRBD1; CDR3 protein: CASSQTGAPTYEQYF; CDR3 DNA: TGTGCCAGCAGCCAAACAGGGGCTCCTACCTACGAGCAGTACTTC
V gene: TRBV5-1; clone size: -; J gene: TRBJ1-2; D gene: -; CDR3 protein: CASSPLNTNYGYTF; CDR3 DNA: TGCGCCAGCAGCCCTCTGAATACTAACTATGGCTACACCTTC
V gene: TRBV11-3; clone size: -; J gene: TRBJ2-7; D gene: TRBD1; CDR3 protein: CASSLRQGSYEQYF; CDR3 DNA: TGTGCCAGCAGCTTACGACAGGGTTCCTACGAGCAGTACTTC
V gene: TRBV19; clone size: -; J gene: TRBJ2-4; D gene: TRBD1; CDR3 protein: CASSPTGQGYVKNIQYF; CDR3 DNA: TGTGCCAGTAGTCCAACCGGACAGGGGTACGTCAAAAACATTCAGTACTTC
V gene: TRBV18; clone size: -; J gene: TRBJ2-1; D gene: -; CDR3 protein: CASSTLPSNEQFF; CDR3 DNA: TGTGCCAGCTCAACACTACCTTCCAATGAGCAGTTCTTC
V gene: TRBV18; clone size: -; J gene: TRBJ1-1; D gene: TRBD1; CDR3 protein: CASSPDRLGGTEAFF; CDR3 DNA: TGTGCCAGCTCACCGGACAGGCTAGGAGGCACTGAAGCTTTCTTT
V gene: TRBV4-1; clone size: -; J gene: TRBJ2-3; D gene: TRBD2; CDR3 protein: CASSQEGIAGSDTQYF; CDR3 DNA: TGCGCCAGCAGCCAAGAGGGAATAGCGGGGTCAGATACGCAGTATTTT
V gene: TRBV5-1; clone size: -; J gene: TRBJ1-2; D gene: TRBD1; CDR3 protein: CASSSRGIGQGNYGYTF; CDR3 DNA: TGCGCCAGCAGCTCGAGAGGGATCGGACAGGGGAACTATGGCTACACCTTC
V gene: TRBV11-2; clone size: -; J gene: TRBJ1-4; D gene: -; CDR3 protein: CASSFTPTPIRGEKLFF; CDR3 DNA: TGTGCCAGCAGCTTTACCCCGACCCCCATACGGGGTGAAAAACTGTTTTTT
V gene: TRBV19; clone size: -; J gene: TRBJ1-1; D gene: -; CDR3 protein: CASSYQNTEAFF; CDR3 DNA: TGTGCCAGTAGCTACCAGAATACTGAAGCTTTCTTT
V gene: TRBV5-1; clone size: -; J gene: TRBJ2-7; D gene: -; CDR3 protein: CASSLEQGFYEQYF; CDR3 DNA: TGCGCCAGCAGCTTGGAGCAGGGTTTCTACGAGCAGTACTTC
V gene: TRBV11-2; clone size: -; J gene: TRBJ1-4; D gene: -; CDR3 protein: CASSKGGYLGEKLFF; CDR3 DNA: TGTGCCAGCAGCAAAGGGGGGTATCTCGGTGAAAAACTGTTTTTT
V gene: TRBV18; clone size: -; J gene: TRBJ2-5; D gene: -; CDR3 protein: CASSPPAQETQYF; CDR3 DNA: TGTGCCAGCTCACCACCCGCTCAAGAGACCCAGTACTTC
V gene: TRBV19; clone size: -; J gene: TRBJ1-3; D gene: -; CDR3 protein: CASSGSSGNTIYF; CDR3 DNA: TGTGCCAGTAGCGGAAGTTCTGGAAACACCATATATTTT
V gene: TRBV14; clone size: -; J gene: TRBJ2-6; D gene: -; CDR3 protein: CASSQIGVSGANVLTF; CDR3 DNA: TGTGCCAGCAGCCAAATCGGGGTTTCTGGGGCCAACGTCCTGACTTTC
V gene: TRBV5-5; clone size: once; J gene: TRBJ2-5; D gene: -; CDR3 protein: CASSLGRTEETQYF; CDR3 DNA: TGTGCCAGCAGCTTGGGGCGGACAGAAGAGACCCAGTACTTC
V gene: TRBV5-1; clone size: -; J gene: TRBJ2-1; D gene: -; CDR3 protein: CATNAGANNEQFF; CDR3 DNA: TGCGCCACCAATGCCGGGGCCAACAATGAGCAGTTCTTC
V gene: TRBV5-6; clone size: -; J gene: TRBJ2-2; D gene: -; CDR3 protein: CASSLVAEGRAGELFF; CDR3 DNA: TGTGCCAGCAGCTTGGTGGCGGAGGGCCGAGCTGGGGAGCTGTTTTTT
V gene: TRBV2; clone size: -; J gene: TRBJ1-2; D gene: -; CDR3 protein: CASSDQGPTWGYTF; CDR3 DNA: TGTGCCAGCAGTGACCAGGGACCAACGTGGGGCTACACCTTC
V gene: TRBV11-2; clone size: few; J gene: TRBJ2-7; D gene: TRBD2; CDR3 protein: CASSFGIAGDSYEQYF; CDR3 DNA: TGTGCCAGCAGCTTCGGGATAGCGGGAGATTCCTACGAGCAGTACTTC
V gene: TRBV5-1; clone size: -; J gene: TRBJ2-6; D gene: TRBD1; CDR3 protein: CASRTGAGANVLTF; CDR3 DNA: TGCGCCAGCAGGACAGGGGCTGGGGCCAACGTCCTGACTTTC
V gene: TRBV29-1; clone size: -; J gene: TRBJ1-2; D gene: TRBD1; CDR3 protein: CSVVKPGQGVGGYTF; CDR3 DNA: TGCAGCGTTGTGAAACCGGGACAGGGGGTGGGTGGCTACACCTTC
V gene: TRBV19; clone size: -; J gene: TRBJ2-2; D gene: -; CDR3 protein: CASSIQVSGELFF; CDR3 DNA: TGTGCCAGTAGTATCCAAGTATCCGGGGAGCTGTTTTTT
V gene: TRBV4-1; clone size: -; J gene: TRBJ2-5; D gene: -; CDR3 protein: CASSQAPGVLAVFVSRETQYF; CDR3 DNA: TGCGCCAGCAGCCAAGCCCCAGGGGTGCTAGCGGTTTTCGTTTCTAGGGAGACCCAGTACTTC
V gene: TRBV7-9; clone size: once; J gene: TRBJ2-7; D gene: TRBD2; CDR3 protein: CASSIRLAGEQYF; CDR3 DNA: TGTGCCAGCAGCATCAGACTAGCGGGGGAGCAGTACTTC
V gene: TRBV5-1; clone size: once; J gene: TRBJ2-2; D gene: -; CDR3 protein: CASSLAIIGSGELFF; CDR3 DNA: TGCGCCAGCAGCTTGGCCATCATAGGTTCCGGGGAGCTGTTTTTT
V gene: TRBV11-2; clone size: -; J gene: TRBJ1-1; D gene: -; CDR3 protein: CASSFRGLPMNTEAFF; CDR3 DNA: TGTGCCAGCAGCTTTCGGGGGCTCCCGATGAACACTGAAGCTTTCTTT
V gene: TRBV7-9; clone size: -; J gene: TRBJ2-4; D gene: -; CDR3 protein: CASSLEPGGNIQYF; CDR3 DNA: TGTGCCAGCAGCTTAGAACCAGGGGGGAACATTCAGTACTTC
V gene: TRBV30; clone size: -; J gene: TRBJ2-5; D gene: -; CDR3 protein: CAWSVGSFQETQYF; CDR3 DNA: TGTGCCTGGAGTGTCGGCAGCTTCCAAGAGACCCAGTACTTC
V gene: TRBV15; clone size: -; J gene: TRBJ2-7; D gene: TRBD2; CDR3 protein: CATSRESAGSYEQYF; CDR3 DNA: TGTGCCACCAGCAGAGAGTCAGCGGGGTCCTACGAGCAGTACTTC
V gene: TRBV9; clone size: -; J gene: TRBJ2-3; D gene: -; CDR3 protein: CASSVVLASTDTQYF; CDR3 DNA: TGTGCCAGCAGCGTAGTACTAGCATCCACAGATACGCAGTATTTT
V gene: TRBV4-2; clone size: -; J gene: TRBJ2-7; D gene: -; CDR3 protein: CASSPPGAETYEQYF; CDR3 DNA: TGTGCCAGCAGCCCGCCGGGAGCGGAGACCTACGAGCAGTACTTC
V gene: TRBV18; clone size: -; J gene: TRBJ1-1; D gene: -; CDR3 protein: CASSPTSQATEAFF; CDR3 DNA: TGTGCCAGCTCACCCACTTCACAAGCCACTGAAGCTTTCTTT
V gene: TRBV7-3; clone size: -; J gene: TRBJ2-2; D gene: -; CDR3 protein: CASSLTSSRGTGELFF; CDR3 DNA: TGTGCCAGCAGCTTGACTAGTTCTCGTGGCACCGGGGAGCTGTTTTTT
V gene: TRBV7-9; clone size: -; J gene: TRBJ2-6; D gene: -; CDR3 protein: CASSLGPRGGANVLTF; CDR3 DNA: TGTGCCAGCAGCTTAGGCCCCCGGGGTGGGGCCAACGTCCTGACTTTC